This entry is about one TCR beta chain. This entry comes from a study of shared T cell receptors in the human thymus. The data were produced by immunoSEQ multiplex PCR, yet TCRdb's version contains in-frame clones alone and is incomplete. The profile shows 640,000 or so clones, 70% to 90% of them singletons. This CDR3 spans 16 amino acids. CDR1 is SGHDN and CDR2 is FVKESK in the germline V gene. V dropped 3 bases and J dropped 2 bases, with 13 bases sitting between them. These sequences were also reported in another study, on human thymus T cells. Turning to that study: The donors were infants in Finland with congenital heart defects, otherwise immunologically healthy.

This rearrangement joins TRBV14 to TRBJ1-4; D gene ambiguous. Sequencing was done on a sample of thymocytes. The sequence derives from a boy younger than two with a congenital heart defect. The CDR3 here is CASSHITPGTNEKLFF. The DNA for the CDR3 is TGTGCCAGCAGCCATATTACCCCGGGGACTAATGAAAAACTGTTTTTT.